These T cell receptor beta chains were read from a single sample in a study of shared clonotypes between healthy human individuals. TCRdb's table, derived via immunoSEQ multiplex PCR, lists solely in-frame clones and lacks some. The sample consists of hundreds of thousands of clones, approximately 96% of them appearing once. The sample consisted of naive CD8+ T cells sorted from blood. These receptors were obtained from a woman aged 25 to 39 in good health. Both conserved end residues are part of each CDR3. The D gene is left open where the match is weak. Size is omitted from some rows. Given values are once, few, many or a class for expanded clones.

d_gene	v_gene	j_gene	abundance	CDR3nt	CDR3aa
.	TRBV6-7	TRBJ2-2	.	TGTGCCAGGGGGGACCTCCGGGACCTCCGAACCGGGGAGCTGTTTTTT	CARGDLRDLRTGELFF
TRBD1	TRBV19	TRBJ1-1	once	TGTGCCAGTAGCCGTGGAGACAGGGGGAGCACTGAAGCTTTCTTT	CASSRGDRGSTEAFF
.	TRBV10-3	TRBJ1-1	.	TGTGCCATCAGTGAGTCAGTGGAGGACAGATTAAACACTGAAGCTTTCTTT	CAISESVEDRLNTEAFF
TRBD1	TRBV7-8	TRBJ1-2	.	TGTGCCAGCAGCGACCCGACAGGGCCTTTCTATGGCTACACCTTC	CASSDPTGPFYGYTF
TRBD1	TRBV27	TRBJ2-5	.	TGTGCCAGCAGTTTAACTTACCGACCCAGGGGGGAGACCCAGTACTTC	CASSLTYRPRGETQYF
TRBD2	TRBV27	TRBJ2-5	.	TGTGCCAGCAGTTTTTCAATCGGACTAGCGGAAGAGACCCAGTACTTC	CASSFSIGLAEETQYF
.	TRBV14	TRBJ2-2	.	TGTGCCAGCAGCCAATACGCCACCGGGGAGCTGTTTTTT	CASSQYATGELFF
.	TRBV19	TRBJ2-5	.	TGTGCCAGTAGTTTTCGACAGGAAGAGACCCAGTACTTC	CASSFRQEETQYF
TRBD2	TRBV5-6	TRBJ2-7	.	TGTGCCAGCAGCTCCCCGGGAGGCCAGCAGTACTTC	CASSSPGGQQYF
TRBD1	TRBV27	TRBJ1-5	once	TGTGCCAGCAGTATCGGAACAGGGGGCAACCAGCCCCAGCATTTT	CASSIGTGGNQPQHF
TRBD2	TRBV27	TRBJ2-7	.	TGTGCCAGCAGGTCGGGGGGGATTCCCTACGAGCAGTACTTC	CASRSGGIPYEQYF
TRBD2	TRBV7-9	TRBJ2-2	.	TGTGCCAGCAGCGCTCGCGGGGGGCGGGTCACCGGGGAGCTGTTTTTT	CASSARGGRVTGELFF
.	TRBV14	TRBJ2-7	.	TGTGCCAGCAGCCAAGATATTGGGTTACTCCTAAACGAGCAGTACTTC	CASSQDIGLLLNEQYF
TRBD2	TRBV6-1	TRBJ2-5	.	TGTGCCAGCAGTGTAAGACTAGCGGGGAAGCTGCAGTACTTC	CASSVRLAGKLQYF
TRBD2	TRBV7-9	TRBJ2-3	.	TGTGCCAGCGGGGCAAGCGCGGGAGGGCCAGATACGCAGTATTTT	CASGASAGGPDTQYF
TRBD2	TRBV28	TRBJ2-7	.	TGTGCCAGCAGCCCGGGCGGGGAGGGCAAGTCCTACGAGCAGTACTTC	CASSPGGEGKSYEQYF
TRBD1	TRBV6-1	TRBJ1-3	.	TGTGCCAGCAGTGCCGGGGACAGCGGAAACACCATATATTTT	CASSAGDSGNTIYF
.	TRBV28	TRBJ1-1	.	TGTGCCAGCAGTTTAAAGCCAGGATCCACTGAAGCTTTCTTT	CASSLKPGSTEAFF
.	TRBV27	TRBJ1-1	.	TGTGCCAGCAGCTCCGGGACACGGGGGATGAACACTGAAGCTTTCTTT	CASSSGTRGMNTEAFF
.	TRBV27	TRBJ2-7	.	TGTGCCAGCAGTCCCCGGACCTACTTGAGCTCCTACGAGCAGTACTTC	CASSPRTYLSSYEQYF
.	TRBV5-1	TRBJ2-2	.	TGCGCCAGCACGCCGGATTACACCGGGGAGCTGTTTTTT	CASTPDYTGELFF
.	TRBV27	TRBJ2-7	once	TGTGCCAGCAGTTTAGACAGATCCTACGAGCAGTACTTC	CASSLDRSYEQYF
.	TRBV7-9	TRBJ1-2	.	TGTGCCAGCAGCTTCCAGGGTTCTGCGGATGGCTACACCTTC	CASSFQGSADGYTF
.	TRBV27	TRBJ1-3	.	TGTGCCAGCAGGGGACCGCAATCTGGAAACACCATATATTTT	CASRGPQSGNTIYF
.	TRBV23-1	TRBJ2-2	once	TGCGCCAGCAGTCAATCACGACAGGTTAGTACCGGGGAGCTGTTTTTT	CASSQSRQVSTGELFF
.	TRBV6-5	TRBJ1-1	.	TGTGCCAGCAGTTACTTGGGGGGCGCGGGTACTGAAGCTTTCTTT	CASSYLGGAGTEAFF
.	TRBV4-1	TRBJ2-7	.	TGCGCCAGCAGCCAAGTTAGATTTCAGCACGAGCAGTACTTC	CASSQVRFQHEQYF
.	TRBV10-3	TRBJ2-7	.	TGTGCCATCAGTGAAGGCGTTGGGAGCTCCTACGAGCAGTACTTC	CAISEGVGSSYEQYF
.	TRBV9	TRBJ2-2	.	TGTGCCAGCAGCGTAGCGGGCGGGATAGATTCCGGGGAGCTGTTTTTT	CASSVAGGIDSGELFF
.	TRBV7-9	TRBJ1-1	.	TGTGCCAGCAGCCCGTGGAAGAACACTGAAGCTTTCTTT	CASSPWKNTEAFF
.	TRBV4-1	TRBJ2-1	.	TGCGCCAGCAGCCCCCCACAACACCTAACCACCTACAATGAGCAGTTCTTC	CASSPPQHLTTYNEQFF
TRBD2	TRBV7-9	TRBJ2-7	.	TGTGCCAGCAGCTTAGGCCCGGGACTAGAAGCATCCGAGCAGTACTTC	CASSLGPGLEASEQYF
.	TRBV6-5	TRBJ2-7	.	TGTGCCAGCAGCTATTACGGGAACTACGAGCAGTACTTC	CASSYYGNYEQYF
TRBD1	TRBV5-5	TRBJ2-7	.	TGTGCCAGCAGCTTGGGACAGGGGGGCTACGAGCAGTACTTC	CASSLGQGGYEQYF
TRBD1	TRBV7-9	TRBJ2-7	.	TGTGCCAGCAGCTTAGAGAGGGACAGGTACTACGAGCAGTACTTC	CASSLERDRYYEQYF
TRBD1	TRBV11-2	TRBJ2-4	.	TGTGCCAGCAGCTTACCCCAGGACCTAAGGGGGCTAGCCAAAAACATTCAGTACTTC	CASSLPQDLRGLAKNIQYF
.	TRBV28	TRBJ2-1	.	TGTGCCAGCGCCCAGGAACCGGCCTCCGGGCAGTTCTTC	CASAQEPASGQFF
TRBD2	TRBV18	TRBJ2-7	.	TGTGCCAGCTCAAGGACTAGCGGGAGCTCCTACGAGCAGTACTTC	CASSRTSGSSYEQYF